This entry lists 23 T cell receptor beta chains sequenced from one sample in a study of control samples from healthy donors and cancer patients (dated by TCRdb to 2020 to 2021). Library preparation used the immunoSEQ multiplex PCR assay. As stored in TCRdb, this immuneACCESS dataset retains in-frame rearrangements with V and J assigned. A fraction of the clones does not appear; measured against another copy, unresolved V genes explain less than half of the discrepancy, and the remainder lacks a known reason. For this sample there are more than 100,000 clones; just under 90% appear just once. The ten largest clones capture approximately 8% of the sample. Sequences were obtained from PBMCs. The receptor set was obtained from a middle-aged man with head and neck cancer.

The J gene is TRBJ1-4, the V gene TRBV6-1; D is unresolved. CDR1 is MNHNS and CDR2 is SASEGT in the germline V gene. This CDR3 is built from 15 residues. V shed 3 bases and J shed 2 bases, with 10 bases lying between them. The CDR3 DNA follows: TGTGCCAGCAGTGAGAGGGCCGCGACTAATGAAAAACTGTTTTTT. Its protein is CASSERAATNEKLFF.

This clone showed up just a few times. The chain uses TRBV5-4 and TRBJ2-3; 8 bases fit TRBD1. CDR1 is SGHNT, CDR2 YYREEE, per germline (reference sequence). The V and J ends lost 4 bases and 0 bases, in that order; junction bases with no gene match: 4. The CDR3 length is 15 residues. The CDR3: CASSRWTGSTDTQYF. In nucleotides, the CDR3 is TGTGCCAGCAGCCGCTGGACAGGGAGCACAGATACGCAGTATTTT.

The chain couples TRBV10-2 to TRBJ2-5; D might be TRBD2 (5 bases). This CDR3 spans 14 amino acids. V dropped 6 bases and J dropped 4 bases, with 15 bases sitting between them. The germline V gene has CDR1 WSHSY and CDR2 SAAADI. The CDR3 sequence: CASSPGRVGETQYF. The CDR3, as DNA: TGCGCCAGCAGCCCTGGGCGGGTGGGAGAGACCCAGTACTTC.

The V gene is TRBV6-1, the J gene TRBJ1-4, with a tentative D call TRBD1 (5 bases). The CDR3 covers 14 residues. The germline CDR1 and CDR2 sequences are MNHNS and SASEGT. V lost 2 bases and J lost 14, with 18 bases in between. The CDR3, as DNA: TGTGCCAGCAGTGAACAGGGTGATAATCGTAAGCTGTTTTTT. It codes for CASSEQGDNRKLFF.

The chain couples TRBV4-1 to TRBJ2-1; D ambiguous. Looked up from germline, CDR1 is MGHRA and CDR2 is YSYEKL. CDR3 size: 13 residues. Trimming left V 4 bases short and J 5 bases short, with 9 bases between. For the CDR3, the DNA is TGCGCCAGCAGCCCGCGAGAGCACAATGAGCAGTTCTTC. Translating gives CASSPREHNEQFF.

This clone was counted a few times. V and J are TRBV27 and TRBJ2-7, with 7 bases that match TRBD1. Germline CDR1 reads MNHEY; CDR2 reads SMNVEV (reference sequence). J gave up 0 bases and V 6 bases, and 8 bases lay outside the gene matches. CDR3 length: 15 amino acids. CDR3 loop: CASRMSGTVSYEQYF. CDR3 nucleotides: TGTGCCAGCAGAATGTCCGGGACAGTCTCCTACGAGCAGTACTTC.

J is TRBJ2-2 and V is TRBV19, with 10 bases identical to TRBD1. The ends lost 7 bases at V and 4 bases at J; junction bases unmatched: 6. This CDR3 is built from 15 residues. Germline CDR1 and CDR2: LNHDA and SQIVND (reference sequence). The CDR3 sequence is CASIAGTGATGELFF. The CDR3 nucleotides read TGTGCCAGTATTGCCGGGACAGGGGCCACCGGGGAGCTGTTTTTT. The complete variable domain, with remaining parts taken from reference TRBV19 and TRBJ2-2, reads DGGITQSPKYLFRKEGQNVTLSCEQNLNHDAMYWYRQDPGQGLRLIYYSQIVNDFQKGDIAEGYSVSREKKESFPLTVTSAQKNPTAFYLCASIAGTGATGELFFGEGSRLTVL.

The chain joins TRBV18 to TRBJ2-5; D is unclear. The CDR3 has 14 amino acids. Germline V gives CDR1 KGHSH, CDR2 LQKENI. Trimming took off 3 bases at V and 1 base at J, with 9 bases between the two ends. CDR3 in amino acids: CASSPLLGQETQYF. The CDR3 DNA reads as TGTGCCAGCTCACCGTTACTGGGCCAAGAGACCCAGTACTTC. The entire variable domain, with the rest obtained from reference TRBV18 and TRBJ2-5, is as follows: NAGVMQNPRHLVRRRGQEARLRCSPMKGHSHVYWYRQLPEEGLKFMVYLQKENIIDESGMPKERFSAEFPKEGPSILRIQQVVRGDSAAYFCASSPLLGQETQYFGPGTRLLVL.

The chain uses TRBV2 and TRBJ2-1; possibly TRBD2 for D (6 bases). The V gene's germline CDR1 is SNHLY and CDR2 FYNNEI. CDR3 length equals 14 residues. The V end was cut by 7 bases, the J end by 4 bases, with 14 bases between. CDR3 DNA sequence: TGTGCCAGCAAGGCGGGACTTCCTTACAATGAGCAGTTCTTC. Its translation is CASKAGLPYNEQFF.

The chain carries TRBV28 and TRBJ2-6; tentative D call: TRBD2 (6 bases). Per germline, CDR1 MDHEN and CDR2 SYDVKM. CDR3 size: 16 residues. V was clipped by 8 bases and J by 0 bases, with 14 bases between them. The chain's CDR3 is CASSGLPTSGANVLTF. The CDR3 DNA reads TGTGCCAGCTCTGGACTACCTACCTCTGGGGCCAACGTCCTGACTTTC.

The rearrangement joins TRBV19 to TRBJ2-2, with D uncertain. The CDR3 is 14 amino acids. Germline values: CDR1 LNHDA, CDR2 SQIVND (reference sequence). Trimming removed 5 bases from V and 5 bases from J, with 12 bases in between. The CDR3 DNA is TGTGCCAGTAGTGGAAGGGTTCGGACCGGGGAGCTGTTTTTT. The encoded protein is CASSGRVRTGELFF.

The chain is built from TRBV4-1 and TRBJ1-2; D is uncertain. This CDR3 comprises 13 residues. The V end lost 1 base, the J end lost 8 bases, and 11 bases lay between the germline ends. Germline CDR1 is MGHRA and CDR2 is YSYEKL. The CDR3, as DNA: TGCGCCAGCAGCCAAGGGGGAAGGAGGGGCTACACCTTC. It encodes CASSQGGRRGYTF.

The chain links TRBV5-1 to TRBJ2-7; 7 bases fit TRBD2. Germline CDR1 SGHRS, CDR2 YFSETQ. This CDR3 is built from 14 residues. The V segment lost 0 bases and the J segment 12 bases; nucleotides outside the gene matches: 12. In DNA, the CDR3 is TGCGCCAGCAGCTTGGAACTGACTAGCCCGAGGGCGTACTTC. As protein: CASSLELTSPRAYF.

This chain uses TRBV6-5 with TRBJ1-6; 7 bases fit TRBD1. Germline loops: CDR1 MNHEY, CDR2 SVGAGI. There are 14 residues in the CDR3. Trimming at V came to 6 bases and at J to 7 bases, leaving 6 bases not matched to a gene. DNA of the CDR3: TGTGCCAGCAGCAGGGGGATACGCAATTCACCCCTCCACTTT. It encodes CASSRGIRNSPLHF.

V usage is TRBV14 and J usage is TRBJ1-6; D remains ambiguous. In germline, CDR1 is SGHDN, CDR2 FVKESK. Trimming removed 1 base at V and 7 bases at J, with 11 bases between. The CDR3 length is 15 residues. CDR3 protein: CASSQVSLGNSPLHF. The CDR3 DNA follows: TGTGCCAGCAGCCAAGTCTCCCTGGGCAATTCACCCCTCCACTTT.

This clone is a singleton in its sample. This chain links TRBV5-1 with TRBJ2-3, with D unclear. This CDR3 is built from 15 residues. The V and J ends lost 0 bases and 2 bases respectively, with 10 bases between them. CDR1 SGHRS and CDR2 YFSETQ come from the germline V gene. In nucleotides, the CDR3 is TGCGCCAGCAGCTTGGCCCCCCCGGTCACAGATACGCAGTATTTT. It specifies CASSLAPPVTDTQYF.

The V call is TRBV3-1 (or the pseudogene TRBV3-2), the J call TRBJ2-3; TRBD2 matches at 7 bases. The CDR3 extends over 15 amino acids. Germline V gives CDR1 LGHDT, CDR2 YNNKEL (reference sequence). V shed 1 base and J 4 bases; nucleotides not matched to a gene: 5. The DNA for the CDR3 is TGTGCCAGCAGCCAAGGCGGGAGCGGGGCAGATACGCAGTATTTT. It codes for CASSQGGSGADTQYF.

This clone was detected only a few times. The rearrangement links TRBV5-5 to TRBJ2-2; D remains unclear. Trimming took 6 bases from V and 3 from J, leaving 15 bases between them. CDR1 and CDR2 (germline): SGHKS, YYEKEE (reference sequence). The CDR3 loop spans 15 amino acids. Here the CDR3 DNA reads TGTGCCAGCAATTCTCAGACTTGGGACACCGGGGAGCTGTTTTTT. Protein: CASNSQTWDTGELFF.

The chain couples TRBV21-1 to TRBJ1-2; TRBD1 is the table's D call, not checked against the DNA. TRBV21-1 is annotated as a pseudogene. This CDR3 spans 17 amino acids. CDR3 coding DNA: TGTGCCAGCAGCAAAGCGTTAGCAGGGTTTCTCGGCTATGGCTACACCTTC. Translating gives CASSKALAGFLGYGYTF.

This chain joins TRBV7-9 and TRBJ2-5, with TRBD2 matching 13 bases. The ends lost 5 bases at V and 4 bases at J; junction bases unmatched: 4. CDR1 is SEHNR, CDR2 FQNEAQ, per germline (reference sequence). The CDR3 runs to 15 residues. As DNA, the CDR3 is TGTGCCAGCAGCGTAGGGACTAGCGGGATAGAGACCCAGTACTTC. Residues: CASSVGTSGIETQYF.

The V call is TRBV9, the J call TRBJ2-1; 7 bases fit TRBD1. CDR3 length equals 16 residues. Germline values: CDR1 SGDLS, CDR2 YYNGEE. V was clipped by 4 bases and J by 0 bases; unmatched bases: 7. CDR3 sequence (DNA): TGTGCCAGCAGCCCCGAAGGGGGCCGCTCCTACAATGAGCAGTTCTTC. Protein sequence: CASSPEGGRSYNEQFF.

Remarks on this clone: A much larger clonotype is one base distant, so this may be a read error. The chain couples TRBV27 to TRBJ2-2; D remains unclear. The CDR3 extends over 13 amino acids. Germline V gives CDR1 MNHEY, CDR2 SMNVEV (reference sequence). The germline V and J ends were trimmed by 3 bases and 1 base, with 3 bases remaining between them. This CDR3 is CASSFLNTGELFF. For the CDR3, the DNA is TGTGCCAGCAGTTTCTTGAACACCGGGGAGCTGTTTTTT.

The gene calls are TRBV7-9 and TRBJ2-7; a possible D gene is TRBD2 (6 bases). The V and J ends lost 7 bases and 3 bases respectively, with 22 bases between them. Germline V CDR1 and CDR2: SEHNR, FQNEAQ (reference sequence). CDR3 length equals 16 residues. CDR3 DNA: TGTGCCAGCATCCAGCTAGGAGGGGAGGAAAACTACGAGCAGTACTTC. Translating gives CASIQLGGEENYEQYF. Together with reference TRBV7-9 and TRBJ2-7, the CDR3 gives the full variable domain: DTGVSQNPRHKITKRGQNVTFRCDPISEHNRLYWYRQTLGQGPEFLTYFQNEAQLEKSRLLSDRFSAERPKGSFSTLEIQRTEQGDSAMYLCASIQLGGEENYEQYFGPGTRLTVT.